The clone carrying this T cell receptor beta chain showed up just a few times. Its target is not known. V lost 3 bases and J lost 7, with 10 bases in between. Germline lookup yields CDR1 DFQATT and CDR2 SNEGSKA (reference sequence). CDR3 size: 13 residues. TCRdb reprocessed the 5' RACE reads with MiXCR, giving one entry per CDR3 protein. The sample records about 480,000 distinct CDR3 sequences, approximately 15% being singletons. The data originate from a study of identical twins. Notes on the study in general: It was cross-sectional statistical analysis, not following the same donors, that the conclusions relied on. Those out-of-frame alpha sequences shared by twins showed an excess of low generation probability. Within cord blood, abundant beta clonotypes carried fewer insertions, but memory repertoires showed no such trend. Models underestimated how often monozygotic twins shared out-of-frame TCR alpha.

This sample also appeared in a second study, on yellow fever vaccine responses in identical twins.

The material sequenced was CD4+ T cells sorted from blood. The rearrangement links TRBV20-1 to TRBJ1-6, with D possibly being TRBD1 (5 bases). This clonotype was obtained from a woman younger than 30 in good health. The CDR3 sequence is CSARGRWNSPLHF. CDR3 DNA: TGCAGTGCTAGGGGACGGTGGAATTCACCCCTCCACTTT.